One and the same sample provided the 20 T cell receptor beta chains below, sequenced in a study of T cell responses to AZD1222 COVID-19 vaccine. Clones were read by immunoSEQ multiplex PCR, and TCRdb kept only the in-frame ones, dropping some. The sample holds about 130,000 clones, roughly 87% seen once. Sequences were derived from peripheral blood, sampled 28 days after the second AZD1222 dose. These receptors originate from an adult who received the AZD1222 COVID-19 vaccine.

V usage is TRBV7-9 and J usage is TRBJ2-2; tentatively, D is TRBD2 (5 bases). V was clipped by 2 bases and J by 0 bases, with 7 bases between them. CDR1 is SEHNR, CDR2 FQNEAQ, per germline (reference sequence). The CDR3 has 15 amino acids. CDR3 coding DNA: TGTGCCAGCAGCTTAAGAGGGTCGAACACCGGGGAGCTGTTTTTT. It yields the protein CASSLRGSNTGELFF.

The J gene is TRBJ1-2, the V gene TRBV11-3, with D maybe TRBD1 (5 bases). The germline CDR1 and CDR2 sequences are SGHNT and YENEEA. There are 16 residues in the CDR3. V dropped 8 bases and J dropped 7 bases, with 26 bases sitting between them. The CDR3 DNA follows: TGTGCCAGCTCCCAAGCGGGGCAGACTAACCTTGGTGGCTACACCTTC. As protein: CASSQAGQTNLGGYTF.

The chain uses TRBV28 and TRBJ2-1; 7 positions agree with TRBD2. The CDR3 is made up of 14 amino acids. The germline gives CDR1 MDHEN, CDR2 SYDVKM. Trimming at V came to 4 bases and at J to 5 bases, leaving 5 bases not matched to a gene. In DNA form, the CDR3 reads TGTGCCAGCAGTTCGAGACTAGCCCACAATGAGCAGTTCTTC. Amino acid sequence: CASSSRLAHNEQFF.

This CDR3 reads CASSPGGQGNTEAFF. The CDR3 bases are TGTGCCAGCAGCCCCGGTGGGCAGGGCAACACTGAAGCTTTCTTT. This chain uses TRBV11-3 with TRBJ1-1, with a weak D call TRBD1 (5 bases). There are 15 residues in the CDR3. CDR1 is SGHNT and CDR2 is YENEEA in the germline V gene. V dropped 5 bases and J dropped 2 bases, with 15 bases sitting between them.

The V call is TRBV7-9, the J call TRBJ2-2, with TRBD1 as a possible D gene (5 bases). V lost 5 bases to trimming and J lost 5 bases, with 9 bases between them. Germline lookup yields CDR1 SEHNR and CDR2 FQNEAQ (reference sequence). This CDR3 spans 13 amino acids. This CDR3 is CASSGKGTGELFF. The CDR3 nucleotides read TGTGCCAGCAGCGGAAAGGGGACCGGGGAGCTGTTTTTT. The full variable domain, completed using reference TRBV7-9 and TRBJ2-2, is DTGVSQNPRHKITKRGQNVTFRCDPISEHNRLYWYRQTLGQGPEFLTYFQNEAQLEKSRLLSDRFSAERPKGSFSTLEIQRTEQGDSAMYLCASSGKGTGELFFGEGSRLTVL.

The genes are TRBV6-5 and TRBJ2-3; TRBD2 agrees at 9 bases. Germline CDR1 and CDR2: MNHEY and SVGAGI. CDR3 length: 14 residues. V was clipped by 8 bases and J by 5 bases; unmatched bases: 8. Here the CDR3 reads CASRVSGSGDTQYF. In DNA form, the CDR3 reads TGTGCCAGCCGGGTTAGCGGGAGCGGAGATACGCAGTATTTT.

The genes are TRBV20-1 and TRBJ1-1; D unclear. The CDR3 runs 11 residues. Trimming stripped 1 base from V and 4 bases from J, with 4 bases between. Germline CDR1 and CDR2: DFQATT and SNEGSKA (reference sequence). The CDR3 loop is CSARVGTEAFF. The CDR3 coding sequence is TGCAGTGCTAGAGTCGGCACTGAAGCTTTCTTT.

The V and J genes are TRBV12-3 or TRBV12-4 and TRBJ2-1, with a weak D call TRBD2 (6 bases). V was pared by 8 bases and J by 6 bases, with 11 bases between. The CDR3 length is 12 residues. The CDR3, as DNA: TGTGCCAGCTGGAGGGAGTTCAATGAGCAGTTCTTC. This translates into CASWREFNEQFF.

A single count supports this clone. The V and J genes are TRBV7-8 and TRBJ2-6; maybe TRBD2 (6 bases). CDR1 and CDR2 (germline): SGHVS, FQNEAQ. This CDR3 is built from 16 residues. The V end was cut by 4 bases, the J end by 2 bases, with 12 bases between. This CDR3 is CASSSMGGTGANVLTF. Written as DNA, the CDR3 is TGTGCCAGCAGCTCAATGGGGGGAACTGGGGCCAACGTCCTGACTTTC.

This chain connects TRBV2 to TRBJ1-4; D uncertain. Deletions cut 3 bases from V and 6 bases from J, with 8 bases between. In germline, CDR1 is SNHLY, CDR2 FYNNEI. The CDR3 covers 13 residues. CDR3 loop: CASSDWEDEKLFF. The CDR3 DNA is TGTGCCAGCAGTGATTGGGAGGATGAAAAACTGTTTTTT.

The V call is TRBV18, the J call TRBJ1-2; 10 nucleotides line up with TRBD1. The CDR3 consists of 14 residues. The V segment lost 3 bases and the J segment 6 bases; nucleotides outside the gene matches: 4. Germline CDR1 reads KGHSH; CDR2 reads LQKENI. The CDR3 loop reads CASSPDRGPDGYTF. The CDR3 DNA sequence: TGTGCCAGCTCACCCGACAGGGGGCCTGATGGCTACACCTTC. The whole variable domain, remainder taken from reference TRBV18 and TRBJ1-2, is NAGVMQNPRHLVRRRGQEARLRCSPMKGHSHVYWYRQLPEEGLKFMVYLQKENIIDESGMPKERFSAEFPKEGPSILRIQQVVRGDSAAYFCASSPDRGPDGYTFGSGTRLTVV.

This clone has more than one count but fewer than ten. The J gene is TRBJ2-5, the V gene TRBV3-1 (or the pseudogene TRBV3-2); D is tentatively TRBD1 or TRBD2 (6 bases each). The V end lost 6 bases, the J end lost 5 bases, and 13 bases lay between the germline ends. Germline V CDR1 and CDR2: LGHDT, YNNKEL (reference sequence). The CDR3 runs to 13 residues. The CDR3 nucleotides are TGTGCCAGCAGGTCGGGGGCATGGGAGACCCAGTACTTC. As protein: CASRSGAWETQYF.

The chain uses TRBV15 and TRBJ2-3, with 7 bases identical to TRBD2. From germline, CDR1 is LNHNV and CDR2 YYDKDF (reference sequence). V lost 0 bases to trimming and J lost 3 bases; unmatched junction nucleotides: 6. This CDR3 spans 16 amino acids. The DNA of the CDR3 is TGTGCCACCAGCAGAGATGGCGGGAGTAGGACAGATACGCAGTATTTT. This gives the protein CATSRDGGSRTDTQYF.

CDR3 protein: CASSDVAGNTGELFF. The CDR3 nucleotides are TGTGCCAGCAGTGATGTAGCGGGGAACACCGGGGAGCTGTTTTTT. V and J are TRBV6-4 and TRBJ2-2; 7 nucleotides match TRBD2. The germline CDR1 and CDR2 sequences are MRHNA and SNTAGT. The length of the CDR3 is 15 residues. V lost 3 bases and J lost 1; bases outside the gene matches: 2.

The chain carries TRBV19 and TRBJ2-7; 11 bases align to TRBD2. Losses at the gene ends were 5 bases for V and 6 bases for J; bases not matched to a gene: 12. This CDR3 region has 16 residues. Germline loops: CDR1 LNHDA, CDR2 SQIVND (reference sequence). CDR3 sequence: CASSSEMTSGAGEQYF. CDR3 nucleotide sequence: TGTGCCAGTAGTTCTGAGATGACTAGCGGGGCCGGCGAGCAGTACTTC.

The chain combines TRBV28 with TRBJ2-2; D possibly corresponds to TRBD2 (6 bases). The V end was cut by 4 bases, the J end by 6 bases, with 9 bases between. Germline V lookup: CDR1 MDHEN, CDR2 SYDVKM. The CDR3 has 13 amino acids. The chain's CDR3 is CASSSTSPGELFF. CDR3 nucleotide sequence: TGTGCCAGCAGTTCCACTAGCCCCGGGGAGCTGTTTTTT.

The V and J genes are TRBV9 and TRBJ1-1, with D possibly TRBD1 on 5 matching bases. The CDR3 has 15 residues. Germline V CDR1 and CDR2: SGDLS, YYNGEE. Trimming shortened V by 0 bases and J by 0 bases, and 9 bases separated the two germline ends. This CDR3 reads CASSVEQGLNTEAFF. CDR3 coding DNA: TGTGCCAGCAGCGTAGAGCAGGGACTGAACACTGAAGCTTTCTTT.

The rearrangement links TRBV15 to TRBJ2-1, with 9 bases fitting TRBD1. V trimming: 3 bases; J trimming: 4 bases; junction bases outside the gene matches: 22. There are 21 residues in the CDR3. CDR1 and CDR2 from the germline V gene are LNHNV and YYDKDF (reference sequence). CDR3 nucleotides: TGTGCCACCAGCAGGCCGGTTGATCCAGTACCGGGACAGGGATTTTACAATGAGCAGTTCTTC. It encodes CATSRPVDPVPGQGFYNEQFF. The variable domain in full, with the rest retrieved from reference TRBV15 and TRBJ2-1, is DAMVIQNPRYQVTQFGKPVTLSCSQTLNHNVMYWYQQKSSQAPKLLFHYYDKDFNNEADTPDNFQSRRPNTSFCFLDIRSPGLGDTAMYLCATSRPVDPVPGQGFYNEQFFGPGTRLTVL.

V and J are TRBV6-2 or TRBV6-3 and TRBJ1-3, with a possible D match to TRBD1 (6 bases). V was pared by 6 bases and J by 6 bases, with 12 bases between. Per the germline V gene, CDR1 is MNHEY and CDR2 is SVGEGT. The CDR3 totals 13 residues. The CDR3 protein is CASSRTALNTIYF. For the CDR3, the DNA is TGTGCCAGCAGCCGGACAGCTTTAAACACCATATATTTT.

CDR3 residues: CASSSRASTSGNTIYF. CDR3 nucleotides: TGTGCCAGCAGCTCAAGGGCATCGACCTCTGGAAACACCATATATTTT. The chain links TRBV11-3 to TRBJ1-3; D remains ambiguous. From germline, CDR1 is SGHNT and CDR2 YENEEA. The CDR3 spans 16 residues. V was cut by 4 bases and J by 0 bases, with 13 bases left in between.